The 15 T cell receptor beta chains presented below share a single source sample, sequenced in a study of T cell changes during pregnancy in multiple sclerosis. The protocol was immunoSEQ multiplex PCR, while the TCRdb copy is restricted to in-frame clones and leaves out a portion. The sample has 60,000 or so clones, 90% seen once. The sequenced sample was peripheral blood, obtained in the second trimester of pregnancy. Receptor source: a female donor in good health, enrolled as a control in a pregnancy study.

The gene calls are TRBV7-8 and TRBJ2-7; 9 bases match TRBD1. The CDR3 loop spans 16 amino acids. Germline loops: CDR1 SGHVS, CDR2 FQNEAQ. The trim removed 5 bases at V and 3 bases at J, leaving 11 bases unmatched. The CDR3 is CASSRPRTGENYEQYF. The CDR3 bases are TGTGCCAGCAGCAGGCCCCGGACAGGGGAGAACTACGAGCAGTACTTC.

The chain employs TRBV5-1 and TRBJ1-1; 11 bases match TRBD1. Germline CDR1 is SGHRS and CDR2 is YFSETQ. Trimming cost V 3 bases and J 1 base; bases outside gene matches: 5. This CDR3 comprises 16 residues. The CDR3 DNA reads as TGCGCCAGCAGCTACGGACAGGGGGCAGCGAACACTGAAGCTTTCTTT. This translates into CASSYGQGAANTEAFF.

V usage is TRBV7-2 and J usage is TRBJ2-5; D perhaps matches TRBD2 (6 bases). Germline V lookup: CDR1 SGHTA, CDR2 FQGNSA. Trimming stripped 0 bases from V and 4 bases from J, with 9 bases between. The CDR3 totals 14 residues. The CDR3 nucleotides read TGTGCCAGCAGCTTAGCGCGGGGCCTAGAGACCCAGTACTTC. Its translation is CASSLARGLETQYF.

The chain joins TRBV6-6 to TRBJ1-2; D may be TRBD1 (5 bases). The CDR3 contains 15 residues. Germline-derived CDR1 and CDR2 are MNHNY and SVGAGI (reference sequence). V gave up 3 bases and J gave up 3 bases, with 14 bases separating them. CDR3 loop: CASSYSETAHYGYTF. CDR3 nucleotide sequence: TGTGCCAGCAGTTATTCCGAGACAGCGCACTATGGCTACACCTTC.

The chain uses TRBV7-8 and TRBJ1-2; maybe TRBD1 (5 bases). CDR1 is SGHVS, CDR2 FQNEAQ, per germline. The CDR3 is made up of 15 amino acids. Trimming cost V 3 bases and J 5 bases, with 16 bases left between them. In DNA, the CDR3 is TGTGCCAGCAGCTTCACACAAGAGTCAGGGTATGGCTACACCTTC. Protein sequence: CASSFTQESGYGYTF. Drawing the rest from reference TRBV7-8 and TRBJ1-2, the complete variable domain is GAGVSQSPRYKVAKRGQDVALRCDPISGHVSLFWYQQALGQGPEFLTYFQNEAQLDKSGLPSDRFFAERPEGSVSTLKIQRTQQEDSAVYLCASSFTQESGYGYTFGSGTRLTVV.

The rearrangement links TRBV2 to TRBJ1-5, with 7 bases matching TRBD1. The V segment lost 7 bases and the J segment 6 bases; nucleotides outside the gene matches: 9. CDR1 is SNHLY and CDR2 is FYNNEI in the germline V gene. The CDR3 is 14 amino acids. This chain's CDR3 is CASIDRDPGQPQHF. CDR3 nucleotide sequence: TGTGCCAGCATCGACAGGGATCCAGGTCAGCCCCAGCATTTT.

The V gene is TRBV4-1, the J gene TRBJ1-4; D is unresolved. The germline gives CDR1 MGHRA, CDR2 YSYEKL. With 4 bases removed from V and 8 bases from J, the gap between germline ends came to 14 bases. This CDR3 is built from 14 residues. CDR3 residues: CASSRPGGSEKLFF. The CDR3 nucleotides are TGCGCCAGCAGCCGCCCCGGCGGCAGCGAAAAACTGTTTTTT.

The chain is built from TRBV19 and TRBJ1-1; tentative D call: TRBD1 (6 bases). The V end lost 3 bases, the J end lost 4 bases, and 21 bases lay between the germline ends. Germline CDR1 and CDR2: LNHDA and SQIVND (reference sequence). The CDR3 has 17 amino acids. DNA of the CDR3: TGTGCCAGTAGTATCGGGTCAGGGGCACCTGGGGGCACTGAAGCTTTCTTT. It codes for CASSIGSGAPGGTEAFF. The full variable domain, with the rest looked up from reference TRBV19 and TRBJ1-1, is DGGITQSPKYLFRKEGQNVTLSCEQNLNHDAMYWYRQDPGQGLRLIYYSQIVNDFQKGDIAEGYSVSREKKESFPLTVTSAQKNPTAFYLCASSIGSGAPGGTEAFFGQGTRLTVV.

In this sample, this clone turned up a few times. The chain has TRBV18 and TRBJ1-1, with 8 bases fitting TRBD1. CDR3 length: 14 amino acids. The V gene end was trimmed by 6 bases and the J gene end by 2 bases; junction bases not matched to a gene: 5. Germline V lookup: CDR1 KGHSH, CDR2 LQKENI. CDR3 protein: CASSHDRGNTEAFF. In DNA form, the CDR3 reads TGTGCCAGCTCGCATGACAGGGGCAACACTGAAGCTTTCTTT.

The chain combines TRBV4-1 with TRBJ2-2; 8 nucleotides agree with TRBD2. The germline gives CDR1 MGHRA, CDR2 YSYEKL. J was trimmed by 13 bases and V by 4 bases; bases with no gene match: 17. This CDR3 is 16 amino acids long. The CDR3 nucleotides read TGCGCCAGCAGCCCCGTTGGGGCGGGGGGACCCGATGTGCTGTTTTTT. Translating gives CASSPVGAGGPDVLFF.

This clone has a handful of counts. This rearrangement joins TRBV29-1 to TRBJ1-4; 9 nucleotides match TRBD1. CDR3 length equals 14 residues. Germline CDR1 is SQVTM and CDR2 is ANQGSEA. With 5 bases clipped from V and 8 bases from J, the junction kept 9 bases outside the gene matches. DNA for the CDR3: TGCAGCGTTAGTCGGACAGGGGCGCTGGAAAAACTGTTTTTT. It specifies CSVSRTGALEKLFF.

The J gene is TRBJ1-4, the V gene TRBV15; D gene unclear. Germline loops: CDR1 LNHNV, CDR2 YYDKDF (reference sequence). The CDR3 length is 14 residues. Deletions cut 0 bases from V and 5 bases from J, with 7 bases between. For the CDR3, the DNA is TGTGCCACCAGCAGAGAAACCAGGAATGAAAAACTGTTTTTT. It specifies CATSRETRNEKLFF.

J is TRBJ1-1 and V is TRBV5-1; TRBD1 is a possible D gene (6 bases). Trimming shortened V by 4 bases and J by 2 bases, and 12 bases separated the two germline ends. Germline assignment: CDR1 SGHRS and CDR2 YFSETQ. CDR3 length: 14 amino acids. This CDR3 reads CASSPGQPNTEAFF. The CDR3 bases are TGCGCCAGCAGCCCGGGACAACCAAACACTGAAGCTTTCTTT.

This chain joins TRBV7-9 and TRBJ2-6, with D maybe TRBD2 (5 bases). The CDR3 length is 16 residues. Looked up from germline, CDR1 is SEHNR and CDR2 is FQNEAQ (reference sequence). V lost 11 bases, J lost 0 bases, and 17 bases lay in between. The CDR3 coding sequence is TGTGCCCTCGGGGAAGCTTTCTTCTCTGGGGCCAACGTCCTGACTTTC. It is translated as CALGEAFFSGANVLTF.

This clone turned up a few times. This rearrangement joins TRBV27 to TRBJ1-1; D unresolved. CDR1 and CDR2 (germline): MNHEY, SMNVEV (reference sequence). Trimming pared 4 bases from V and 6 bases from J, leaving 12 bases between. The CDR3 sequence is 13 residues long. CDR3 in amino acids: CASSSQSTSEAFF. CDR3 sequence (DNA): TGTGCCAGCAGTTCCCAGTCGACATCTGAAGCTTTCTTT.